Reported below is one T cell receptor beta chain. What it recognizes is unknown. This record belongs to a study of identifying expanded T cells in peripheral blood. Study-level findings and limits: Over about two and four weeks, about 16.4 and 19 clones changed, versus around 1.1 between replicates. Approximately two-week clone count variance significantly increased as total template count grew.

The method was immunoSEQ multiplex PCR; TCRdb's version includes in-frame clones alone and lacks a portion of them. The data contain about 81,000 clones, 84% of them singletons. Healthy donors had no documented immune events, such as infections, while sampled. This CDR3 contains 12 residues. Germline V CDR1 and CDR2: SGHNT, YENEEA. Trimming took 1 base from V and 10 from J, leaving 8 bases between them. The TCR originated in a person aged 18 to 70 in good health. Sequencing input: blood. The rearrangement joins TRBV11-3 to TRBJ2-1; no firm D call. The CDR3 DNA follows: TGTGCCAGCAGCTTAGTGAGTGGCGAGCAGTTCTTC. Residues: CASSLVSGEQFF.